This T cell receptor beta chain was captured in a study of immune evolution from preneoplasia to lung adenocarcinoma. Study-wide results and caveats: From normal lung to invasive adenocarcinoma, top clone frequencies appeared to decrease.

This clone appeared a few times. Its antigen is as yet unknown. V lost 3 bases and J lost 2; bases outside the gene matches: 8. There are 16 residues in the CDR3. The germline gives CDR1 SEHNR, CDR2 FQNEAQ (reference sequence). Resections took place in Japan or China from 2014 to 2017. Profiled with immunoSEQ multiplex PCR; TCRdb holds only in-frame clones, not every one. The table lists some 3,600 clones, 77% of them singletons. The specimen sequenced was FFPE adjacent normal lung tissue. The V and J genes are TRBV7-9 and TRBJ1-2; 8 bases are shared with TRBD1. This sequence originates from a person aged 70 to 85 with lung adenocarcinoma. The CDR3 reads CASSFRTGNANYGYTF. DNA of the CDR3: TGTGCCAGCAGCTTTCGGACAGGGAATGCAAACTATGGCTACACCTTC.